One and the same sample provided the 12 T cell receptor beta chains below, sequenced in a study of T cells in Graves' hyperthyroidism and ophthalmopathy. Amplified regions were TCR beta CDR3 sequences from RNA transcripts. In the first-round RT-PCR of the TCR CDR3, the HTBI primer set was used. TCRdb fed the multiplex PCR reads into MiXCR, producing one record per CDR3 protein. The sample includes 730,000 or so distinct CDR3 sequences, around a sixth of them seen just once. Sequences were obtained from blood. The receptors derive from a woman between 50 and 59 years old with Graves' hyperthyroidism that later progressed to Graves' ophthalmopathy.

This clonotype turned up a few times. The chain carries TRBV27 and TRBJ2-7; 9 bases agree with TRBD1. The CDR3 length is 14 residues. V lost 2 bases, J lost 5 bases, and 4 bases stayed unmatched. Germline V CDR1 and CDR2: MNHEY, SMNVEV (reference sequence). CDR3 DNA: TGTGCCAGCAGTTTAGGACAGGGGTGGAACGAGCAGTACTTC. Amino acids: CASSLGQGWNEQYF.

A note on this clonotype: The junction departs from germline at one end; a sequencing error may be responsible. This chain connects TRBV12-3 or TRBV12-4 to TRBJ2-2; D is possibly TRBD1 (5 bases). This CDR3 has 13 residues. CDR3 in DNA: TGTGCCTGCAGGGTAGTTGGCACCGGGGAGCTGTTTTTT. This gives the protein CACRVVGTGELFF.

The chain links TRBV29-1 to TRBJ2-2; no definite D call. Deletions cut 4 bases from V and 17 bases from J, with 17 bases between. Germline CDR1 reads SQVTM; CDR2 reads ANQGSEA. This CDR3 region has 11 residues. This CDR3 is CSVGPPPGFFF. The CDR3 DNA is TGCAGCGTTGGCCCGCCGCCAGGTTTCTTTTTT.

The chain is built from TRBV29-1 and TRBJ1-1; unclear D gene. Deletions cut 1 base from V and 1 base from J, with 7 bases between. The germline V gene has CDR1 SQVTM and CDR2 ANQGSEA. The CDR3 consists of 13 residues. The CDR3 here is CSVEAARNTEAFF. CDR3 DNA sequence: TGCAGCGTTGAAGCTGCCAGGAACACTGAAGCTTTCTTT.

There are a few counts of this clonotype. This rearrangement joins TRBV15 to TRBJ1-1; D ambiguous. Trimming cost V 3 bases and J 4 bases, with 6 bases left between them. In germline, CDR1 is LNHNV, CDR2 YYDKDF (reference sequence). The CDR3 is 12 residues long. For the CDR3, the DNA is TGTGCCACCAGCAGCCTGGGCACTGAAGCTTTCTTT. This sequence encodes CATSSLGTEAFF.

This clonotype occurred many times. The chain carries TRBV19 and TRBJ1-1; tentative D call: TRBD1 (6 bases). Germline CDR1 reads LNHDA; CDR2 reads SQIVND (reference sequence). This CDR3 has 17 amino acids. Trimming stripped 4 bases from V and 0 bases from J, with 18 bases between. The CDR3 region has the DNA TGTGCCAGTAGTACCGAGGTCACAAGGGACATGAACACTGAAGCTTTCTTT. Encoded protein: CASSTEVTRDMNTEAFF.

This clonotype was seen many times. The CDR3 DNA follows: TGTGCCAGCACCCCGACGGGGGGGGACACTGAAGCTTTCTTT. This translates into CASTPTGGDTEAFF. The chain couples TRBV11-2 to TRBJ1-1; D might be TRBD1 (5 bases). The CDR3 contains 14 residues. V was clipped by 7 bases and J by 3 bases, with 15 bases between them. CDR1 is SGHAT, CDR2 FQNNGV, per germline.

This clonotype has at least ten counts. DNA for the CDR3: TGTGCCAGCACCTGGAGTAGCGGGGGGGCCTACGAGCAGTACTTC. Translated, it gives CASTWSSGGAYEQYF. This chain connects TRBV12-3 or TRBV12-4 to TRBJ2-7; TRBD2 aligns across 11 bases. This CDR3 is 15 amino acids long. The ends lost 7 bases at V and 2 bases at J; junction bases unmatched: 7.

The CDR3 coding sequence is TGCAGTGCTAGAGATCCGGCAGGGTTTCAGCCCCAGCATTTT. Translation: CSARDPAGFQPQHF. The chain is built from TRBV20-1 and TRBJ1-5; the D gene is possibly TRBD1 (5 bases). Germline lookup yields CDR1 DFQATT and CDR2 SNEGSKA (reference sequence). Deletions cut 0 bases from V and 6 bases from J, with 12 bases between. This CDR3 has 14 amino acids.

In this sample, this clonotype turned up many times. The chain couples TRBV5-1 to TRBJ2-1, with TRBD1 matching 9 bases. Germline trimming cut 5 bases from V and 8 bases from J; bases unmatched to any gene: 8. CDR1 SGHRS and CDR2 YFSETQ come from the germline V gene. The CDR3 covers 14 residues. CDR3 protein: CASRGTGNSHEQFF. In DNA, the CDR3 is TGCGCCAGCAGGGGGACAGGGAATAGCCATGAGCAGTTCTTC.

This clonotype appeared many times. This chain joins TRBV12-3 or TRBV12-4 and TRBJ2-1, with 11 bases matching TRBD1. The CDR3 has 19 amino acids. Germline trimming cut 1 base from V and 2 bases from J; bases unmatched to any gene: 10. The CDR3 bases are TGTGCCAGCAGTTTAGTCGGGACAGGGGGTCGAAACCCCTACAATGAGCAGTTCTTC. Its translation: CASSLVGTGGRNPYNEQFF.

This clonotype was seen a few times. The chain has TRBV20-1 and TRBJ2-1; 9 nucleotides line up with TRBD2. CDR1 and CDR2 from the germline V gene are DFQATT and SNEGSKA (reference sequence). This CDR3 has 13 residues. With V trimmed by 3 bases and J by 4 bases, 1 base remained unmatched. CDR3: CSASLAGYNEQFF. CDR3 coding DNA: TGCAGTGCTAGTCTAGCGGGGTACAATGAGCAGTTCTTC.